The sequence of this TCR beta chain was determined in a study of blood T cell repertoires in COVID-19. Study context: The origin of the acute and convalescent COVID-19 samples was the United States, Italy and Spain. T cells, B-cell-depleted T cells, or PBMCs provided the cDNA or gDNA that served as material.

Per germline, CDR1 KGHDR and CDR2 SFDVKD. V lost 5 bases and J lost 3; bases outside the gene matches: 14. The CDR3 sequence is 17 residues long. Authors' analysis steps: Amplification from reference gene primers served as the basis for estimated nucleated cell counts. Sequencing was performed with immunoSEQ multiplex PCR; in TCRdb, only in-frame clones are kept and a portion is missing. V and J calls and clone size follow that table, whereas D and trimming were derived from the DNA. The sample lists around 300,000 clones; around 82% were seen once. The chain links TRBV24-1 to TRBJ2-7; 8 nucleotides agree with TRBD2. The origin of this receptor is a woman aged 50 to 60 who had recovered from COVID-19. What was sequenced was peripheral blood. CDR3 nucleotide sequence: TGTGCCACCAGTGGTACCTCCCCCGGGACTAGGCACTACGAGCAGTACTTC. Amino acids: CATSGTSPGTRHYEQYF.